These 2 T cell receptor beta chains share one sample of origin, sequenced in a study of blood T cell repertoires in COVID-19. The repertoire was sequenced with immunoSEQ multiplex PCR; TCRdb's copy has only in-frame clones and lacks some. Among 300,000 to 350,000 clones, more than 75% were seen once, and the ten largest hold under 3.5%. The sample was peripheral blood. Every receptor here comes from a woman aged 18-29 years who had recovered from COVID-19.

The genes are TRBV27 and TRBJ1-1; no definite D call. This CDR3 is built from 15 residues. Germline-derived CDR1 and CDR2 are MNHEY and SMNVEV (reference sequence). V was shortened by 0 bases and J by 3 bases, with 11 bases between the two germline ends. DNA of the CDR3: TGTGCCAGCAGTTTATCGGGCGGGGTGGACACTGAAGCTTTCTTT. It is translated as CASSLSGGVDTEAFF.

The chain uses TRBV12-5 and TRBJ2-1, with a possible D match to TRBD2 (5 bases). The CDR3 extends over 15 amino acids. Germline-derived CDR1 and CDR2 are LGHNT and FRNRAP. The V gene lost 7 bases and the J gene lost 0 bases, with 13 bases spanning the gap. The DNA of the CDR3 is TGTGCTAGTGCCCTTAGCGCGATCTCCTACAATGAGCAGTTCTTC. Protein sequence: CASALSAISYNEQFF.